Presented here are 26 T cell receptor beta chains from one specimen sequenced in a study of vaccination and CD4 T cells after COVID-19. The antigens of these receptors remain unknown. Sequencing of DNA taken from cultured CD4+ T cells relied on the Oncomine TCR Beta short-read assay. In TCRdb, the PCR reads were re-called with MiXCR into one record per CDR3 protein. The sample has around 20,000 distinct CDR3 sequences; around 66% are singletons. Indicated treatment: roughly 10-day PBMC culture with coronavirus spike peptide pools or control peptides (ViraFEST assay). Sequenced material: CD4+ T cells from blood, cultured in vitro. These receptors originate from a human donor who had recovered from COVID-19.

Only a few counts were recorded for this clonotype. CDR3 in DNA: TGTGCCAGCGGTGTGGAAACCATTGAAGCTTTCTTT. Residues: CASGVETIEAFF. The chain uses TRBV7-9 and TRBJ1-1, with no clear D. The CDR3 runs 12 residues. The germline V gene encodes CDR1 SEHNR and CDR2 FQNEAQ (reference sequence). V was trimmed by 8 bases and J by 7 bases, leaving 14 bases between them.

This chain joins TRBV7-2 and TRBJ2-7; no clear D gene. Germline CDR1 and CDR2: SGHTA and FQGNSA. This CDR3 is 13 amino acids long. Trimming removed 3 bases at V and 1 base at J, with 7 bases between. The CDR3 spells CASSFSISYEQYF. The CDR3 DNA reads TGTGCCAGCAGCTTTAGCATATCCTACGAGCAGTACTTC.

There are a few counts of this clonotype. The J gene is TRBJ1-2, the V gene TRBV6-5, with no clear D. V lost 4 bases to trimming and J lost 4 bases, with 10 bases between them. CDR3 length: 13 amino acids. Germline CDR1 reads MNHEY; CDR2 reads SVGAGI. CDR3 sequence reads: CASSSKGGYGYTF. CDR3 coding DNA: TGTGCCAGCAGTTCTAAGGGTGGCTATGGCTACACCTTC.

This clonotype was counted once. This rearrangement joins TRBV6-1 to TRBJ2-3; D possibly corresponds to TRBD1 (7 bases). Germline V gene data show CDR1 as MNHNS and CDR2 as SASEGT. This CDR3 comprises 17 residues. The ends were cut back, 6 bases at V and 0 bases at J, with 19 bases in the middle. The CDR3 region is CASRPGGGLPSTDTQYF. CDR3 sequence (DNA): TGTGCCAGCAGGCCTGGAGGGGGCCTCCCTAGCACAGATACGCAGTATTTT.

The chain joins TRBV7-2 to TRBJ2-5; a possible D gene is TRBD2 (6 bases). Germline V gene lookup returns CDR1 SGHTA and CDR2 FQGNSA. Between the trimmed V and J ends, which lost 1 base and 5 bases, there was a span of 23 bases. This CDR3 contains 18 residues. The DNA of the CDR3 is TGTGCCAGCAGCTTAGAGAGGGAGGCAGTCCCTCGAGGGGAGACCCAGTACTTC. Its translation is CASSLEREAVPRGETQYF.

This rearrangement joins TRBV6-1 to TRBJ1-1; TRBD1 is a possible D gene (6 bases). Trimming pared 5 bases from V and 3 bases from J, leaving 31 bases between. Germline CDR1 reads MNHNS; CDR2 reads SASEGT. The CDR3 loop spans 20 amino acids. CDR3: CASSQGGTWYTAPNYTEAFF. In DNA form, the CDR3 reads TGTGCCAGCAGTCAAGGGGGGACCTGGTATACCGCTCCCAATTACACTGAAGCTTTCTTT.

This clonotype has only a few counts. The chain is built from TRBV25-1 and TRBJ1-2; D remains ambiguous. From germline, CDR1 is MGHDK and CDR2 SYGVNS. Trimming removed 6 bases from V and 8 bases from J, with 19 bases in between. The CDR3 runs 14 residues. CDR3 region: CASSAGSLIGGYTF. The CDR3 nucleotides read TGTGCCAGCAGCGCGGGCAGCCTAATTGGGGGCTACACCTTC.

This clonotype was counted between two and nine times. The V and J genes are TRBV28 and TRBJ2-1; 12 nucleotides align to TRBD2. CDR1 and CDR2 (germline): MDHEN, SYDVKM. V was clipped by 6 bases and J by 7 bases; unmatched bases: 16. This CDR3 contains 18 residues. DNA of the CDR3: TGTGCCAGCAGCCTTACTAGCGGGAGGTCCCTAGTTAAGAATGAGCAGTTCTTC. Translated: CASSLTSGRSLVKNEQFF.

The rearrangement joins TRBV6-1 to TRBJ2-3; the match to TRBD2 covers 7 bases. CDR3 length equals 16 residues. Germline-derived CDR1 and CDR2 are MNHNS and SASEGT. Trimming at V came to 5 bases and at J to 2 bases, leaving 10 bases not matched to a gene. The DNA of the CDR3 is TGTGCCAGCAGTCCCCGTCCAAGCGGGATCACAGATACGCAGTATTTT. Protein sequence: CASSPRPSGITDTQYF.

The chain has TRBV10-2 and TRBJ1-2; D is unresolved. Germline CDR1 WSHSY, CDR2 SAAADI. The length of the CDR3 is 15 residues. The germline V and J ends were trimmed by 6 bases and 12 bases, with 26 bases remaining between them. This CDR3 reads CASRMGRLSSGGDTF. The CDR3, as DNA: TGCGCCAGCAGGATGGGAAGACTCTCCTCCGGTGGGGACACCTTC.

The chain joins TRBV15 to TRBJ2-3; TRBD2 aligns across 11 bases. V was pared by 6 bases and J by 8 bases, with 16 bases of the junction left unmatched. Germline V gene lookup returns CDR1 LNHNV and CDR2 YYDKDF (reference sequence). This CDR3 has 17 amino acids. CDR3 region: CATRRKGLADPSVTQYF. CDR3 DNA: TGTGCCACCAGGAGAAAGGGACTAGCGGACCCGTCAGTTACGCAGTATTTT.

This chain links TRBV28 with TRBJ1-5; 9 bases align to TRBD1. V lost 1 base to trimming and J lost 6 bases; unmatched junction nucleotides: 4. The germline V gene has CDR1 MDHEN and CDR2 SYDVKM. This CDR3 region has 15 residues. CDR3 sequence (DNA): TGTGCCAGCAGTTTATCAGCGACAGGGGGTCAGCCCCAGCATTTT. Translation gives CASSLSATGGQPQHF.

The chain uses TRBV6-2 or TRBV6-3 and TRBJ1-6, with D uncertain. The CDR3 sequence is 14 residues long. Trimming removed 2 bases at V and 6 bases at J, with 8 bases between. CDR1 MNHEY and CDR2 SVGEGT come from the germline V gene. The CDR3 region is CASSYGRSNSPLHF. For the CDR3, the DNA is TGTGCCAGCAGTTACGGCAGGAGTAATTCACCCCTCCACTTT.

The chain employs TRBV20-1 and TRBJ2-5; D remains unclear. In germline, CDR1 is DFQATT, CDR2 SNEGSKA (reference sequence). The CDR3 is made up of 10 amino acids. Trimming pared 6 bases from V and 1 base from J, leaving 3 bases between. CDR3 loop: CSALQETQYF. The DNA of the CDR3 is TGCAGTGCCCTCCAAGAGACCCAGTACTTC.

This rearrangement joins TRBV7-2 to TRBJ1-1, with TRBD1 identical over 7 bases. Looked up from germline, CDR1 is SGHTA and CDR2 is FQGNSA. The length of the CDR3 is 15 residues. V gave up 5 bases and J gave up 6 bases; unmatched junction bases: 12. The CDR3 DNA sequence: TGTGCCAGCAGCCCACAGGGGCGGCTGGGCGCTGAAGCTTTCTTT. Its translation: CASSPQGRLGAEAFF.

This clonotype was seen a few times. The chain links TRBV15 to TRBJ1-2; unclear D gene. Germline V CDR1 and CDR2: LNHNV, YYDKDF (reference sequence). Trimming left V 0 bases short and J 4 bases short, with 6 bases between. The CDR3 length is 13 residues. Here the CDR3 DNA reads TGTGCCACCAGCAGAGATCGAGGCTATGGCTACACCTTC. This codes for CATSRDRGYGYTF.

V is TRBV6-1 and J is TRBJ1-1; D unclear. V gave up 5 bases and J gave up 3 bases, with 10 bases separating them. CDR1 MNHNS and CDR2 SASEGT come from the germline V gene. CDR3 length: 13 residues. The CDR3 region has the DNA TGTGCCAGCAGTAGCAGGCAATACACTGAAGCTTTCTTT. This gives the protein CASSSRQYTEAFF.

This clonotype was counted only a few times. V gene TRBV10-1 combines with J gene TRBJ1-1; no definite D call. CDR1 WNHNN and CDR2 SYGVQD come from the germline V gene (reference sequence). V lost 4 bases and J 3 bases, leaving 6 bases between the germline ends. The CDR3 extends over 12 amino acids. The CDR3 sequence: CASSAPDTEAFF. The DNA for the CDR3 is TGCGCCAGCAGTGCGCCGGACACTGAAGCTTTCTTT.

The chain joins TRBV7-9 to TRBJ1-2, with a tentative D call TRBD1 (6 bases). Germline V CDR1 and CDR2: SEHNR, FQNEAQ (reference sequence). The V end lost 5 bases, the J end lost 8 bases, and 15 bases lay between the germline ends. The length of the CDR3 is 13 residues. CDR3 nucleotides: TGTGCCAGCAGCGCCGCAGGGGCGCGGGGCTACACCTTC. It yields the protein CASSAAGARGYTF.

This clonotype was counted once. CDR3 in DNA: TGTGCCAGCAGCCCGCGGACCATGGGCAATCAGCCCCAGCATTTT. As protein: CASSPRTMGNQPQHF. V usage is TRBV7-2 and J usage is TRBJ1-5; D is unresolved. Germline CDR1 reads SGHTA; CDR2 reads FQGNSA. V dropped 5 bases and J dropped 2 bases, with 13 bases sitting between them. The CDR3 consists of 15 residues.

This clonotype was counted only a few times. CDR3 sequence reads: CSARFTSATGGRSAFF. The CDR3 DNA sequence: TGCAGTGCTAGATTCACTTCCGCGACAGGGGGCCGGTCTGCTTTCTTT. The chain uses TRBV20-1 and TRBJ1-1, with 10 bases aligning to TRBD1. CDR3 length equals 16 residues. CDR1 and CDR2 (germline): DFQATT, SNEGSKA (reference sequence). The trim removed 2 bases at V and 11 bases at J, leaving 17 bases unmatched.

The table lists this clonotype with a count of one. The chain joins TRBV7-2 to TRBJ2-2; the match to TRBD2 covers 12 bases. Germline CDR1 SGHTA, CDR2 FQGNSA. Losses at the gene ends were 10 bases for V and 4 bases for J; bases not matched to a gene: 7. This CDR3 has 15 amino acids. CDR3 nucleotides: TGTGCCACCATCCAGGGACTAGCGGGCACCGGGGAGCTGTTTTTT. This codes for CATIQGLAGTGELFF.

The chain links TRBV12-3 or TRBV12-4 to TRBJ1-5; possible D gene TRBD1, 6 bases. Trimming removed 5 bases at V and 0 bases at J, with 26 bases between. CDR3 length: 20 amino acids. The CDR3 nucleotides read TGTGCCAGCAGTCTTCCCGGGACAAACCTTGGGGGGTATAGCAATCAGCCCCAGCATTTT. Amino acid sequence: CASSLPGTNLGGYSNQPQHF.

The chain combines TRBV5-1 with TRBJ1-1; D is ambiguous. The CDR3 has 13 residues. Germline V gives CDR1 SGHRS, CDR2 YFSETQ. The germline V and J ends were trimmed by 0 bases and 4 bases, with 7 bases remaining between them. The CDR3 loop reads CASSLGKGTEAFF. CDR3 nucleotide sequence: TGCGCCAGCAGCTTGGGGAAGGGCACTGAAGCTTTCTTT.

The V call is TRBV27, the J call TRBJ1-6; a possible D gene is TRBD1 (6 bases). Germline lookup yields CDR1 MNHEY and CDR2 SMNVEV (reference sequence). The CDR3 has 15 residues. With 7 bases removed from V and 7 bases from J, the gap between germline ends came to 17 bases. CDR3 residues: CASKGVTGRNSPLHF. CDR3 DNA sequence: TGTGCCAGCAAAGGGGTTACAGGGAGAAATTCACCCCTCCACTTT.

This clonotype was counted once. The chain couples TRBV20-1 to TRBJ1-1; D is possibly TRBD1 (5 bases). The germline V gene has CDR1 DFQATT and CDR2 SNEGSKA (reference sequence). V was pared by 1 base and J by 0 bases, with 9 bases between. The CDR3 extends over 14 amino acids. CDR3 DNA: TGCAGTGCTAGAGCGGAAGGGGTGAACACTGAAGCTTTCTTT. Its protein product is CSARAEGVNTEAFF.